The 21 T cell receptor beta chains below all came from one sample that was sequenced in a study of OX40 agonist ivuxolimab in advanced cancers. The receptor library was made with the immunoSEQ multiplex PCR assay. What TCRdb holds here is the immuneACCESS table cut down to in-frame rearrangements. Part of the clones is not present; checked against another copy, under half of the missing clones reflect an unresolved V gene, and the others are unexplained. Recorded for this sample are 60,000 to 70,000 clones; 87% of them occurred a single time. Together, the top ten hold around 4% of the sample. Sequenced here: CD4+ or CD8+ T cells sorted from blood, sampled in a trial of the OX40 agonist ivuxolimab. The receptor set was obtained from an adult with an advanced solid tumor such as melanoma, head and neck, liver or kidney cancer.

A single count supports this clone. The V and J genes are TRBV6-1 and TRBJ2-7; 9 bases line up with TRBD1. Germline V gene data show CDR1 as MNHNS and CDR2 as SASEGT. The trim removed 6 bases at V and 3 bases at J, leaving 9 bases unmatched. The CDR3 runs 15 residues. CDR3 bases: TGTGCCAGCAGGGGGGGGACAGGGTTAGACTACGAGCAGTACTTC. This translates into CASRGGTGLDYEQYF.

The genes are TRBV30 and TRBJ2-2; 7 bases map to TRBD1. In germline, CDR1 is GTSNPN, CDR2 SVGIG (reference sequence). V shed 3 bases, J shed 2 bases, and the junction held 6 bases outside the gene matches. The CDR3 length is 15 residues. CDR3 region: CAWRRAGGNTGELFF. The CDR3 coding sequence is TGTGCCTGGAGGCGAGCAGGGGGAAACACCGGGGAGCTGTTTTTT. Full variable domain (rest looked up from reference TRBV30 and TRBJ2-2): SQTIHQWPATLVQPVGSPLSLECTVEGTSNPNLYWYRQAAGRGLQLLFYSVGIGQISSEVPQNLSASRPQDRQFILSSKKLLLSDSGFYLCAWRRAGGNTGELFFGEGSRLTVL.

The chain combines TRBV10-2 with TRBJ2-6, with D perhaps TRBD1 (5 bases). The CDR3 has 15 residues. Trimming took 4 bases from V and 1 from J, leaving 8 bases between them. Germline CDR1 reads WSHSY; CDR2 reads SAAADI. DNA for the CDR3: TGCGCCAGCAGTGTCCAGGGTTCTGGGGCCAACGTCCTGACTTTC. Its translation is CASSVQGSGANVLTF.

The chain carries TRBV30 and TRBJ1-5; D is possibly TRBD1 (6 bases). CDR3 size: 14 residues. Per germline, CDR1 GTSNPN and CDR2 SVGIG (reference sequence). Trimming took 3 bases from V and 0 from J, leaving 9 bases between them. The chain's CDR3 is CAWRPRGSNQPQHF. The CDR3 DNA follows: TGTGCCTGGAGACCCAGGGGTAGCAATCAGCCCCAGCATTTT. Using reference TRBV30 and TRBJ1-5 for the parts outside the CDR3, the full variable domain is SQTIHQWPATLVQPVGSPLSLECTVEGTSNPNLYWYRQAAGRGLQLLFYSVGIGQISSEVPQNLSASRPQDRQFILSSKKLLLSDSGFYLCAWRPRGSNQPQHFGDGTRLSIL.

The V call is TRBV7-2, the J call TRBJ1-4, with a tentative D call TRBD1 (6 bases). Trimming stripped 6 bases from V and 7 bases from J, with 18 bases between. The CDR3 runs to 15 residues. Germline loops: CDR1 SGHTA, CDR2 FQGNSA. Here the CDR3 reads CASSPMGGAVEKLFF. CDR3 bases: TGTGCCAGCAGTCCCATGGGGGGCGCGGTTGAAAAACTGTTTTTT.

This rearrangement joins TRBV7-9 to TRBJ2-7, with D maybe TRBD2 (6 bases). Germline V CDR1 and CDR2: SEHNR, FQNEAQ (reference sequence). This CDR3 has 15 residues. V was cut by 0 bases and J by 2 bases, with 11 bases left in between. CDR3 sequence: CASSLAGTSPYEQYF. The CDR3 region has the DNA TGTGCCAGCAGCTTAGCCGGGACTTCCCCCTACGAGCAGTACTTC.

Remarks on this clone: Germline and junction disagree at one end, which may indicate a read error. The V gene is TRBV7-7, the J gene TRBJ2-3; D remains unclear. The CDR3 covers 15 residues. Germline V CDR1 and CDR2: SSHAT, FNYEAQ (reference sequence). The CDR3 spells CASSPSSSFTNTQYF. CDR3 sequence (DNA): TGTGCCAGCAGCCCAAGTTCTAGTTTCACAAATACGCAGTATTTT.

The chain employs TRBV5-6 and TRBJ2-6; D remains unclear. From germline, CDR1 is SGHDT and CDR2 YYEEEE. The V end lost 0 bases, the J end lost 10 bases, and 5 bases lay between the germline ends. The CDR3 sequence is 12 residues long. Here the CDR3 DNA reads TGTGCCAGCAGCTTGGTCACGAACGTCCTGACTTTC. Translation: CASSLVTNVLTF. The full variable domain, completed using reference TRBV5-6 and TRBJ2-6, is DAGVTQSPTHLIKTRGQQVTLRCSPKSGHDTVSWYQQALGQGPQFIFQYYEEEERQRGNFPDRFSGHQFPNYSSELNVNALLLGDSALYLCASSLVTNVLTFGAGSRLTVL.

This clone appeared a single time. This chain joins TRBV18 and TRBJ2-7; D may correspond to TRBD1 or TRBD2 (5 bases each). Trimming removed 3 bases from V and 6 bases from J, with 12 bases in between. This CDR3 region has 13 residues. Germline lookup yields CDR1 KGHSH and CDR2 LQKENI. This CDR3 is CASSPVAGSEQYF. The CDR3 DNA sequence: TGTGCCAGCTCACCTGTAGCAGGGAGCGAGCAGTACTTC.

V is TRBV7-9 and J is TRBJ1-1; 7 nucleotides match TRBD1. Losses at the gene ends were 1 base for V and 4 bases for J; bases not matched to a gene: 6. The CDR3 covers 15 residues. The V gene's germline CDR1 is SEHNR and CDR2 FQNEAQ (reference sequence). The CDR3 DNA reads as TGTGCCAGCAGCTTAGTCCGGACAGGACCCACTGAAGCTTTCTTT. This codes for CASSLVRTGPTEAFF.

The V call is TRBV7-2, the J call TRBJ2-5, with D unclear. This CDR3 is 15 amino acids long. V was cut by 4 bases and J by 7 bases, with 19 bases left in between. Germline values: CDR1 SGHTA, CDR2 FQGNSA. CDR3 DNA: TGTGCCAGCAGCTCCCAGCTCACTCGGCGCGCGACCCAGTACTTC. It specifies CASSSQLTRRATQYF.

V gene TRBV7-8 combines with J gene TRBJ2-7; 11 nucleotides align to TRBD2. Germline V gene lookup returns CDR1 SGHVS and CDR2 FQNEAQ. CDR3 size: 13 residues. The ends lost 7 bases at V and 4 bases at J; junction bases unmatched: 3. The CDR3 loop is CASKTSGSYEQYF. For the CDR3, the DNA is TGTGCCAGCAAAACTAGCGGGAGTTACGAGCAGTACTTC.

The chain has TRBV11-1 and TRBJ2-7; no clear D. In germline, CDR1 is SGHAT, CDR2 FQDESV (reference sequence). There are 12 residues in the CDR3. V lost 5 bases, J lost 6 bases, and 11 bases lay in between. CDR3 amino acids: CASSPPLGEQYF. DNA for the CDR3: TGTGCCAGCAGCCCCCCCCTCGGCGAGCAGTACTTC.

The chain combines TRBV2 with TRBJ1-3; no clear D. Per germline, CDR1 SNHLY and CDR2 FYNNEI. Trimming stripped 4 bases from V and 3 bases from J, with 10 bases between. The CDR3 sequence is 14 residues long. In nucleotides, the CDR3 is TGTGCCAGCAGTGGACAAGCTGATGGAAACACCATATATTTT. Protein sequence: CASSGQADGNTIYF.

This clone was recorded once. V gene TRBV7-6 combines with J gene TRBJ1-5, with TRBD1 identical over 8 bases. V trimming: 2 bases; J trimming: 5 bases; junction bases outside the gene matches: 11. CDR1 is SGHVS, CDR2 FNYEAQ, per germline. This CDR3 has 17 residues. The CDR3 reads CASSLRQGARYDQPQHF. The CDR3 DNA is TGTGCCAGCAGCTTACGGCAGGGGGCCCGTTACGATCAGCCCCAGCATTTT.

The CDR3 DNA reads as TGTGCCAGCAGCTTTGCGGGAGGGCGGGAGACCCAGTACTTC. The encoded protein is CASSFAGGRETQYF. The V call is TRBV7-3, the J call TRBJ2-5, with TRBD2 matching 9 bases. V lost 3 bases to trimming and J lost 5 bases; unmatched junction nucleotides: 4. The germline V gene has CDR1 SGHTA and CDR2 FQGTGA. CDR3 size: 14 residues.

The gene calls are TRBV7-3 and TRBJ2-5, with D possibly matching TRBD2 (6 bases). Trimming shortened V by 2 bases and J by 1 base, and 14 bases separated the two germline ends. Germline V gene sequence: CDR1 SGHTA, CDR2 FQGTGA. CDR3 length: 16 residues. The CDR3 DNA sequence: TGTGCCAGCAGCTTAGGGTTAGCGGTACTCCAAGAGACCCAGTACTTC. Its translation is CASSLGLAVLQETQYF.

The chain combines TRBV28 with TRBJ1-2; 8 bases are a match to TRBD1. Germline V CDR1 and CDR2: MDHEN, SYDVKM. Trimming removed 6 bases from V and 7 bases from J; junction bases left unmatched: 10. The CDR3 is 14 amino acids. Here the CDR3 DNA reads TGTGCCAGCAGCGTCCATGACAGGGGTTCTGGCTACACCTTC. It encodes CASSVHDRGSGYTF.

The rearrangement uses TRBV30 and TRBJ2-1, with a weak D call TRBD2 (6 bases). The ends were cut back, 2 bases at V and 5 bases at J, with 10 bases in the middle. The germline V gene has CDR1 GTSNPN and CDR2 SVGIG (reference sequence). CDR3 size: 13 residues. This chain's CDR3 is CAWSYGGNNEQFF. DNA for the CDR3: TGTGCCTGGAGTTATGGCGGGAACAATGAGCAGTTCTTC.

The chain uses TRBV28 and TRBJ1-2; D possibly corresponds to TRBD1 (6 bases). The CDR3 runs 11 residues. Germline CDR1 MDHEN, CDR2 SYDVKM. The V gene lost 6 bases and the J gene lost 8 bases, with 10 bases spanning the gap. The CDR3 loop is CASRAGDGYTF. The CDR3 nucleotides read TGTGCCAGCAGGGCAGGGGACGGCTACACCTTC.

This clone has just a few counts. J is TRBJ2-5 and V is TRBV28; either TRBD1 or TRBD2 may supply D (5 bases each). The CDR3 has 16 residues. Trimming removed 2 bases from V and 4 bases from J, with 17 bases in between. Germline CDR1 reads MDHEN; CDR2 reads SYDVKM. The CDR3 DNA reads TGTGCCAGCAGTTTAAGGGGACGGGTTTCAGGAGAGACCCAGTACTTC. Protein sequence: CASSLRGRVSGETQYF. Together with reference TRBV28 and TRBJ2-5, the CDR3 gives the full variable domain: DVKVTQSSRYLVKRTGEKVFLECVQDMDHENMFWYRQDPGLGLRLIYFSYDVKMKEKGDIPEGYSVSREKKERFSLILESASTNQTSMYLCASSLRGRVSGETQYFGPGTRLLVL.